This is a list of T cell receptor beta chains from one sample in a study of blood T cell repertoires in COVID-19. Clones were read by immunoSEQ multiplex PCR, and TCRdb kept only the in-frame ones, dropping some. The sample lists about 240,000 clones; around 85% were seen once. The material sequenced was PBMCs or T cells enriched from blood (not recorded which). The receptors were sampled from a woman in her thirties or forties with acute COVID-19. Both conserved end residues are part of each CDR3. The D gene is left open where the match is weak. Expanded clones get a size class; other rows say once, few or many, or leave the size out.

j_call: TRBJ2-1
v_call: TRBV7-6
clone_size: -
d_call: TRBD1
cdr3_aa: CASSSGQDRVHNEQFF
cdr3_nt: TGTGCCAGCAGCTCCGGGCAGGACAGGGTCCACAATGAGCAGTTCTTC

j_call: TRBJ2-3
v_call: TRBV7-6
clone_size: -
d_call: -
cdr3_aa: CASSLGMTDTQYF
cdr3_nt: TGTGCCAGCAGCTTAGGTATGACAGATACGCAGTATTTT

j_call: TRBJ2-7
v_call: TRBV13
clone_size: -
d_call: -
cdr3_aa: CASSLIVAERESGEQYF
cdr3_nt: TGTGCCAGCAGCTTAATCGTCGCGGAACGGGAGAGTGGCGAGCAGTACTTC

j_call: TRBJ2-7
v_call: TRBV7-2
clone_size: -
d_call: TRBD2
cdr3_aa: CASSPTSGRINEQYF
cdr3_nt: TGTGCCAGCAGCCCTACTAGCGGGAGGATCAACGAGCAGTACTTC

j_call: TRBJ1-2
v_call: TRBV19
clone_size: -
d_call: TRBD1
cdr3_aa: CASSMPDRESIGYTF
cdr3_nt: TGTGCCAGTAGTATGCCGGACAGGGAGAGTATAGGCTACACCTTC

j_call: TRBJ1-3
v_call: TRBV7-9
clone_size: -
d_call: TRBD1
cdr3_aa: CASSSDRHSGNTIYF
cdr3_nt: TGTGCCAGCAGCTCGGACAGGCACTCTGGAAACACCATATATTTT

j_call: TRBJ2-7
v_call: TRBV6-5
clone_size: -
d_call: TRBD1
cdr3_aa: CASKRTGPSREQYF
cdr3_nt: TGTGCCAGCAAAAGGACAGGCCCCTCTAGGGAGCAGTACTTC

j_call: TRBJ1-4
v_call: TRBV5-4
clone_size: -
d_call: -
cdr3_aa: CASSPGQPNEKLFF
cdr3_nt: TGTGCCAGCAGCCCGGGACAACCCAATGAAAAACTGTTTTTT

j_call: TRBJ2-3
v_call: TRBV3-1/TRBV3-2
clone_size: -
d_call: TRBD1
cdr3_aa: CASSDRGLSTDTQYF
cdr3_nt: TGTGCCAGCAGCGACAGGGGTCTTAGCACAGATACGCAGTATTTT

j_call: TRBJ2-2
v_call: TRBV5-4
clone_size: -
d_call: TRBD2
cdr3_aa: CASSLGASGTNTGELFF
cdr3_nt: TGTGCCAGCAGCTTGGGGGCTAGCGGGACGAACACCGGGGAGCTGTTTTTT

j_call: TRBJ1-2
v_call: TRBV7-6
clone_size: -
d_call: TRBD1
cdr3_aa: CASSPLSGTGLGGYTF
cdr3_nt: TGTGCCAGCAGCCCGTTATCCGGGACAGGGTTGGGTGGCTACACCTTC

j_call: TRBJ2-1
v_call: TRBV28
clone_size: -
d_call: TRBD2
cdr3_aa: CASRSGLAGFINEQFF
cdr3_nt: TGTGCCAGCAGGTCAGGACTAGCGGGCTTTATAAATGAGCAGTTCTTC

j_call: TRBJ2-1
v_call: TRBV11-3
clone_size: -
d_call: TRBD2
cdr3_aa: CASSPQRDPSYNEQFF
cdr3_nt: TGTGCCAGCAGCCCCCAGCGGGATCCCTCTTACAATGAGCAGTTCTTC

j_call: TRBJ2-7
v_call: TRBV7-9
clone_size: once
d_call: TRBD2
cdr3_aa: CASSSSGSTWEQYF
cdr3_nt: TGTGCCAGCAGCTCCAGCGGGAGTACGTGGGAGCAGTACTTC

j_call: TRBJ2-5
v_call: TRBV24-1
clone_size: -
d_call: TRBD1
cdr3_aa: CATSDVRDRSQETQYF
cdr3_nt: TGTGCCACCAGTGATGTCCGGGACAGGTCCCAAGAGACCCAGTACTTC

j_call: TRBJ1-5
v_call: TRBV6-5
clone_size: -
d_call: -
cdr3_aa: CASSPFRRTNQPQHF
cdr3_nt: TGTGCCAGCAGTCCTTTCAGACGGACAAATCAGCCCCAGCATTTT